The 2 T cell receptor beta chains presented below share a single source sample, sequenced in a study of CD8 T cells in Susac syndrome. Reverse transcription used about 0.45 to 1 ug RNA and random hexamers. TCRdb independently ran MiXCR on the immunoSEQ multiplex PCR reads; one entry per CDR3 protein. Here the sample spans 170,000 or so distinct CDR3 sequences, approximately 93% being singletons. Sequenced material: CD4+ T cells from PBMCs. The receptors originated from a human donor with multiple sclerosis.

This clonotype has only one observation. V is TRBV12-3 or TRBV12-4 and J is TRBJ2-5; 7 positions match TRBD1. The CDR3 is 13 amino acids. V lost 6 bases to trimming and J lost 5 bases; unmatched junction nucleotides: 6. The CDR3 loop reads CASRGQSGETQYF. CDR3 coding DNA: TGTGCCAGCAGGGGACAGTCCGGCGAGACCCAGTACTTC.

The V call is TRBV6-1, the J call TRBJ1-2; D is uncertain. Germline V gives CDR1 MNHNS, CDR2 SASEGT. V lost 2 bases to trimming and J lost 6 bases, with 19 bases between them. The CDR3 totals 16 residues. The CDR3 sequence is CASSERRWYSLDGYTF. In DNA, the CDR3 is TGTGCCAGCAGTGAAAGGCGTTGGTATAGTTTGGATGGCTACACCTTC.